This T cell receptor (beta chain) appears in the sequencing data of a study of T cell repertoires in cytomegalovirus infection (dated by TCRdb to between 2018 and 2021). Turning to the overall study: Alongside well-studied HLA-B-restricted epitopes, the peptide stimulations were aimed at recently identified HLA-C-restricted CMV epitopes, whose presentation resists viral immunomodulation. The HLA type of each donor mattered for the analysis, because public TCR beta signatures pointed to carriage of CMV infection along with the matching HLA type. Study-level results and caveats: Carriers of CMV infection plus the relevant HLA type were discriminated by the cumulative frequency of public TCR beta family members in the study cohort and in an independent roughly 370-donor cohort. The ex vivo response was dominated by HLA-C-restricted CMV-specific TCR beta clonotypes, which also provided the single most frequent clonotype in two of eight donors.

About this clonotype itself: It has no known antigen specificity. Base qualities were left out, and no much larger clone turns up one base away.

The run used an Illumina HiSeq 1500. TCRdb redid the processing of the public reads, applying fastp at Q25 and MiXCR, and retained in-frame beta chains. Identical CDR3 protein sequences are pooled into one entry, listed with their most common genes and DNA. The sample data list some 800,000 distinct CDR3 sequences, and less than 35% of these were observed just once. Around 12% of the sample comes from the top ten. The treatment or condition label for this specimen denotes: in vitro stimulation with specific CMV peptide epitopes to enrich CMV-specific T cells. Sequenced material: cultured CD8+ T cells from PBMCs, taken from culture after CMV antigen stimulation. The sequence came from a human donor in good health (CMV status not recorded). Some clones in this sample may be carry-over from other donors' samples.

The nucleotide sequence reads TGCAGCGTTGGGGGGCGGGAGGATCGGACAAGTCGGGTCTATGGCTACACCTTC. It translates to CSVGGREDRTSRVYGYTF. The chain uses TRBV29-1 and TRBJ1-2; the D gene is perhaps TRBD1, from 6 matching bases. The CDR3 spans 18 residues, from the cysteine through the phenylalanine. Just the 54-base CDR3 DNA is kept, in frame starting at base 1. V and J lose 4 bases and 4 bases, and a span of 28 bases separates them. The germline V gene supplies CDR1 SQVTM and CDR2 ANQGSEA.